This record concerns one T cell receptor beta chain sequence. The sample is drawn from a study of blood T cell repertoires in COVID-19. This table comes from immunoSEQ multiplex PCR, and its TCRdb copy is limited to in-frame clones, with some not included. Altogether 69,000 or so clones are present, about four fifths being singletons, with the ten largest covering 4.8%. V dropped 6 bases and J dropped 2; count of bases not matched to a gene: 8. Germline CDR1 and CDR2: MDHEN and SYDVKM. This CDR3 region has 15 residues. Sequencing input: peripheral blood. This clonotype was obtained from an elderly woman with active or convalescent COVID-19. This rearrangement joins TRBV28 to TRBJ2-5, with TRBD1 identical over 8 bases. CDR3 protein: CASSTFRGQQETQYF. The CDR3 DNA sequence: TGTGCCAGCAGCACATTCAGGGGGCAACAAGAGACCCAGTACTTC.